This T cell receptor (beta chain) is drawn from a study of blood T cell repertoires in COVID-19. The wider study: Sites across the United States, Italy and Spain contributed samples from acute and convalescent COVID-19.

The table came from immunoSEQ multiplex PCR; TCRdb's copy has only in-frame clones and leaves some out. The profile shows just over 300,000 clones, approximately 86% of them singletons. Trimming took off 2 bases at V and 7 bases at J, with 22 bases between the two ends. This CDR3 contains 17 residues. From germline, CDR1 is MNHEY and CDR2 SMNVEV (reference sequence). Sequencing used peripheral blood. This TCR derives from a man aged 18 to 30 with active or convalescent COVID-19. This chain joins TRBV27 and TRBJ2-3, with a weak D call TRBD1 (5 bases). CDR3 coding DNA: TGTGCCAGCAGTTTAGGGGCGGTGAACAGCCCATGGAATACGCAGTATTTT. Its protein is CASSLGAVNSPWNTQYF.